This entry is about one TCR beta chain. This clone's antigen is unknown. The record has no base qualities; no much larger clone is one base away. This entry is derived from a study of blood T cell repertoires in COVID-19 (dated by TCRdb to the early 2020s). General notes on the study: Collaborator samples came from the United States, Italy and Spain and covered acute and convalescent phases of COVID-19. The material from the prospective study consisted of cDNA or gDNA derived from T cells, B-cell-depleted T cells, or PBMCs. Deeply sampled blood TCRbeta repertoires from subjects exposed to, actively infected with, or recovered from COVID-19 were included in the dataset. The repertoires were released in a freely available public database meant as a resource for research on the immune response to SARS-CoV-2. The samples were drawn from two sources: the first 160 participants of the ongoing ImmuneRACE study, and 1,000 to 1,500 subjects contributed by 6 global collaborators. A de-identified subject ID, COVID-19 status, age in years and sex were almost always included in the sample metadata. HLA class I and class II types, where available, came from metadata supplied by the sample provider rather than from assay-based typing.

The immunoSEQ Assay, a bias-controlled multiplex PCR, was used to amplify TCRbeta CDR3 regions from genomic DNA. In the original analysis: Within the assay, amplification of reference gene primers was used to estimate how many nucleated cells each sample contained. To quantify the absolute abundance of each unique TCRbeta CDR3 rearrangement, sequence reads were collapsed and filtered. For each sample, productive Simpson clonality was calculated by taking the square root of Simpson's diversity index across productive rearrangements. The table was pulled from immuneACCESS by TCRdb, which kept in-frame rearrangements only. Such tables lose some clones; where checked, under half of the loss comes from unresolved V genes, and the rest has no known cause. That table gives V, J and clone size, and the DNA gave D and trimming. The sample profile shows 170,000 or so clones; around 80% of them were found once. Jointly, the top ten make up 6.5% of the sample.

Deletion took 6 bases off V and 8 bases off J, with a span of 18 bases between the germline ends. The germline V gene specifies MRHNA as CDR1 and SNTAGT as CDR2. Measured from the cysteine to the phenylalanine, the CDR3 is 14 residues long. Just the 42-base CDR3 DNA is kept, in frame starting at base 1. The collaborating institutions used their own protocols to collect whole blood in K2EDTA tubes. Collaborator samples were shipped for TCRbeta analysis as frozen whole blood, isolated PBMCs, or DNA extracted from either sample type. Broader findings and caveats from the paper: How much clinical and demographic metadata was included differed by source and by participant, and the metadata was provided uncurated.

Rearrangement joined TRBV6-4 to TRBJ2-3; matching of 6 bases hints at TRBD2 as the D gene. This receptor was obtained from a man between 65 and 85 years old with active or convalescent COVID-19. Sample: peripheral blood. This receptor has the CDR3 CASSALGGGGTQYF. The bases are TGTGCCAGCAGCGCCCTAGGTGGGGGAGGTACGCAGTATTTT.